The T cell receptor beta chain under discussion was sequenced for a study of Graves' ophthalmopathy and Graves' hyperthyroidism. Clinical symptoms, serum thyroxine, TRAb, thyroid ultrasound and orbital computed tomography were relied on for diagnosis. Amplification of the TCR beta CDR3 regions used RNA transcripts (as template). The workflow started with a first-round RT-PCR run with HTBI primers and then moved on to a second-round multiplex PCR. TCRdb itself ran the multiplex PCR reads through MiXCR, one entry per CDR3 protein. Seen here are about 230,000 distinct CDR3 sequences, around 50% observed once, and the top ten hold around 47%. This CDR3 is built from 13 residues. The V end lost 4 bases, the J end lost 10 bases, and 17 bases lay between the germline ends. CDR1 SGDLS and CDR2 YYNGEE come from the germline V gene. This clonotype was seen a few times.

The chain uses TRBV9 and TRBJ1-2; tentative D call: TRBD1 (5 bases). Sequencing was carried out using peripheral blood. The source of this sequence is an adult man with Graves' ophthalmopathy. This chain's CDR3 is CASSQTPGLDYTF. The CDR3 DNA follows: TGTGCCAGCAGCCAAACCCCGGGACTGGACTACACCTTC.